This T cell receptor (beta chain) originates from a study of blood T cell repertoires in COVID-19. Study summary: COVID-19 samples from acute and convalescent phases originated in the United States, Italy and Spain. PBMCs, B-cell-depleted T cells, or T cells provided the cDNA or gDNA that made up the material.

In the original workflow: Estimates of nucleated cell counts were drawn from the amplification of reference gene primers. Only in-frame clones appear in the TCRdb table, and some are missing; sequencing was by immunoSEQ multiplex PCR. Clonal size and the V and J genes are those of that table, whereas D and trimming came from the DNA. This table has hundreds of thousands of clones, around four fifths appearing once. The germline V gene has CDR1 SGHTA and CDR2 FQGNSA. The V end was cut by 6 bases, the J end by 9 bases, with 21 bases between. The CDR3 is 16 amino acids. The specimen was peripheral blood. The source is a woman older than 75 with active or convalescent COVID-19. The chain is built from TRBV7-2 and TRBJ1-6, with no clear D. The CDR3 DNA follows: TGTGCCAGCAGTCAAGCCCCCCCACCTCATGGTTCACCCCTCCACTTT. Translation: CASSQAPPPHGSPLHF.